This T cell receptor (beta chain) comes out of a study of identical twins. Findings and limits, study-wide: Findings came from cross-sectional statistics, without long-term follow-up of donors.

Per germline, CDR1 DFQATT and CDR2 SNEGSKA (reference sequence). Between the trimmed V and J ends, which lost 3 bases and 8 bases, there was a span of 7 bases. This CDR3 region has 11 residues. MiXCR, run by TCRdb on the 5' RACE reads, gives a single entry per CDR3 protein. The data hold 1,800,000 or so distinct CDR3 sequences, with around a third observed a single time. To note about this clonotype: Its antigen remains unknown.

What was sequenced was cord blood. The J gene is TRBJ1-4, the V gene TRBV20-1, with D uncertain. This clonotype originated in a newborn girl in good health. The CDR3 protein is CSASQVEKLFF. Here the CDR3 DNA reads TGCAGTGCTAGTCAAGTCGAAAAACTGTTTTTT.